These 3 T cell receptor beta chains were sequenced from one sample in a study of spatial heterogeneity in lung cancer. Time point given: blood at routine non-recurrence follow-up after resection. MiXCR, run by TCRdb on the 5' RACE reads, gives a single entry per CDR3 protein. The table lists under 150,000 distinct CDR3 sequences, 11% of them singletons. The source was PBMCs, collected at follow-up. The source is a female donor with early-stage non-small cell lung cancer.

This sequence joins TRBV19 and TRBJ2-7, with D possibly TRBD1 on 6 matching bases. V was trimmed by 6 bases and J by 2 bases, leaving 8 bases between them. The CDR3 has 12 amino acids. Germline V CDR1 and CDR2: LNHDA, SQIVND (reference sequence). This chain's CDR3 is CASSRGPYEQYF. The CDR3, as DNA: TGTGCCAGTAGCAGGGGCCCCTACGAGCAGTACTTC.

The CDR3 spells CASSYSDSRNQPQHF. CDR3 DNA sequence: TGTGCCAGCAGTTACTCCGACAGCCGCAATCAGCCCCAGCATTTT. J is TRBJ1-5 and V is TRBV6-5; D possibly corresponds to TRBD1 (5 bases). There are 15 residues in the CDR3. V was pared by 0 bases and J by 2 bases, with 8 bases between. CDR1 is MNHEY and CDR2 is SVGAGI in the germline V gene.

The sample holds a few counts of this clonotype. The chain has TRBV24-1 and TRBJ2-1; no firm D call. The CDR3 length is 13 residues. V was shortened by 3 bases and J by 5 bases, with 7 bases between the two germline ends. Germline V gives CDR1 KGHDR, CDR2 SFDVKD. CDR3 protein: CATSDNTHNEQFF. CDR3 sequence (DNA): TGTGCCACCAGTGATAACACCCACAATGAGCAGTTCTTC.